This T cell receptor beta chain was obtained from a study of blood T cell repertoires in COVID-19. Study in general: Acute and convalescent COVID-19 specimens originated in the United States, Italy and Spain.

V shed 7 bases and J 2 bases; nucleotides not matched to a gene: 11. The CDR3 has 17 amino acids. Germline CDR1 SNHLY, CDR2 FYNNEI. Original handling: Amplification of reference gene primers was used by the study to estimate nucleated cell counts. Here immunoSEQ multiplex PCR was the method, and the copy in TCRdb shows in-frame clones only, minus some. That table gives V, J and clone size, and the DNA gave D and trimming. The sample holds about 230,000 clones, less than 85% seen once. The sequenced sample consisted of peripheral blood. This TCR derives from a woman in her sixties or seventies with active or convalescent COVID-19. V gene TRBV2 combines with J gene TRBJ2-5, with 12 bases aligning to TRBD2. The CDR3 DNA follows: TGTGCCAGCAATGATGGACTAGCGGGGACTCTACAAGAGACCCAGTACTTC. It encodes CASNDGLAGTLQETQYF.